Listed below are T cell receptor beta chains from one sample, sequenced in a study of spatial heterogeneity in lung cancer. One entry per CDR3 protein results from TCRdb running MiXCR on the 5' RACE reads. Altogether over 3,500 distinct CDR3 sequences are present, 10% to 11% being singletons, with the ten largest covering 62%. Sample: lung tumor tissue, taken at surgery. Receptors were obtained from a male donor with early-stage non-small cell lung cancer. The CDR3 runs from the conserved cysteine through the conserved F or W. The D gene is left open where the match is weak. Size values are once, few and many counts, or a class for expanded clones, and some rows have none.

D: NA
size: medium-sized
J: TRBJ2-3
length: 13
V: TRBV20-1
CDR3: CSASETSRDTQYF
DNA: TGCAGTGCTAGTGAGACGAGCAGGGATACGCAGTATTTT

D: NA
size: few
J: TRBJ2-1
length: 14
V: TRBV3-1
CDR3: CASSQMPADNEQFF
DNA: TGTGCCAGCAGCCAAATGCCGGCAGACAATGAGCAGTTCTTC

D: NA
size: few
J: TRBJ2-5
length: 11
V: TRBV6-5
CDR3: CASTAWETQYF
DNA: TGTGCCAGCACTGCGTGGGAAACCCAGTACTTC

D: NA
size: few
J: TRBJ2-3
length: 12
V: TRBV2
CDR3: CASSGAANTQYF
DNA: TGTGCCAGCAGTGGGGCAGCAAATACGCAGTATTTT

D: NA
size: NA
J: TRBJ2-1
length: 11
V: TRBV7-2
CDR3: CASTDYNEQFF
DNA: TGTGCCAGCACAGACTACAATGAGCAGTTCTTC

D: NA
size: NA
J: TRBJ2-5
length: 14
V: TRBV20-1
CDR3: CSASPDSTQETQYF
DNA: TGCAGTGCTAGCCCGGACAGCACTCAAGAGACCCAGTACTTC

D: NA
size: medium-sized
J: TRBJ1-1
length: 14
V: TRBV7-2
CDR3: CASSLGGSYTEAFF
DNA: TGTGCCAGCAGCTTAGGGGGGTCCTACACTGAAGCTTTCTTT

D: NA
size: few
J: TRBJ2-3
length: 12
V: TRBV5-6
CDR3: CASSLGVNTQYF
DNA: TGTGCCAGCAGCTTGGGGGTGAATACGCAGTATTTT

D: TRBD2
size: NA
J: TRBJ2-7
length: 16
V: TRBV6-2/TRBV6-3
CDR3: CASSSRLAGGPNEQYF
DNA: TGTGCCAGCAGTTCACGACTAGCGGGAGGGCCGAACGAGCAGTACTTC

D: TRBD1
size: medium-sized
J: TRBJ2-1
length: 15
V: TRBV7-2
CDR3: CASRPTGTDYNEQFF
DNA: TGTGCCAGCAGACCGACCGGGACAGACTACAATGAGCAGTTCTTC

D: TRBD2
size: few
J: TRBJ2-5
length: 17
V: TRBV6-6
CDR3: CASSYSSRAGGGETQYF
DNA: TGTGCCAGCAGTTACTCGAGCCGGGCGGGAGGCGGGGAGACCCAGTACTTC

D: NA
size: medium-sized
J: TRBJ1-2
length: 13
V: TRBV6-1
CDR3: CASSEMGDYGYTF
DNA: TGTGCCAGCAGTGAGATGGGGGACTATGGCTACACCTTC